Listed here are 11 T cell receptor beta chains from one sample, sequenced in a study of T cell repertoires in cytomegalovirus infection. TCRdb analysed the reads with MiXCR anew, one entry per CDR3 protein. The sample lists 650,000 to 900,000 distinct CDR3 sequences; 29% were seen once. Their cognate antigens are unknown. The starting material was cultured CD8+ T cells from PBMCs, obtained from culture after CMV antigen stimulation. These receptors were collected from a human donor in good health (CMV status not recorded). Some clones in this sample may be carry-over from other donors' samples.

This clonotype came up a few times. This chain connects TRBV4-1 to TRBJ2-2; D ambiguous. Between the trimmed V and J ends, which lost 1 base and 7 bases, there was a span of 13 bases. The germline CDR1 and CDR2 sequences are MGHRA and YSYEKL. The CDR3 has 15 residues. The CDR3 region is CASSQVNLFGGELFF. In DNA, the CDR3 is TGCGCCAGCAGCCAAGTGAACCTTTTTGGCGGGGAGCTGTTTTTT.

The chain is built from TRBV27 and TRBJ2-3; TRBD2 agrees at 16 bases. V shed 3 bases and J 1 base; nucleotides not matched to a gene: 13. CDR1 is MNHEY and CDR2 is SMNVEV in the germline V gene (reference sequence). There are 21 residues in the CDR3. Here the CDR3 DNA reads TGTGCCAGCAGTTTTAAACTCCAGGGACTAGCGGGGGGGCGGGGCACAGATACGCAGTATTTT. It specifies CASSFKLQGLAGGRGTDTQYF.

V gene TRBV20-1 combines with J gene TRBJ2-7; D may be TRBD2 (5 bases). The CDR3 contains 14 residues. CDR1 is DFQATT and CDR2 is SNEGSKA in the germline V gene (reference sequence). V was trimmed by 4 bases and J by 2 bases, leaving 15 bases between them. CDR3 sequence reads: CSAISADNTYEQYV. The CDR3 DNA follows: TGCAGTGCTATATCAGCGGATAATACCTACGAGCAGTACGTC.

This clonotype was found a few times. The chain employs TRBV5-8 and TRBJ2-2; D not certain. CDR1 and CDR2 from the germline V gene are SGHTS and YDEGEE. The CDR3 length is 17 residues. With 5 bases removed from V and 2 bases from J, the gap between germline ends came to 19 bases. CDR3 residues: CASSSATLLLNTGELFF. CDR3 coding DNA: TGTGCCAGCAGTTCGGCTACATTGCTCCTAAACACCGGGGAGCTGTTTTTT. Together with reference TRBV5-8 and TRBJ2-2, the CDR3 gives the full variable domain: EAGVTQSPTHLIKTRGQQATLRCSPISGHTSVYWYQQALGLGLQFLLWYDEGEERNRGNFPPRFSGRQFPNYSSELNVNALELEDSALYLCASSSATLLLNTGELFFGEGSRLTVL.

This clonotype was observed a few times. The V gene is TRBV7-9, the J gene TRBJ1-1; weak D call: TRBD1 (5 bases). The CDR3 runs to 18 residues. V was clipped by 2 bases and J by 4 bases, with 23 bases between them. CDR1 SEHNR and CDR2 FQNEAQ come from the germline V gene (reference sequence). The CDR3 reads CASSLNGKMGDWGTEAFF. As DNA, the CDR3 is TGTGCCAGCAGCTTAAATGGGAAGATGGGGGACTGGGGCACTGAAGCTTTCTTT. The whole variable domain, filled in from reference TRBV7-9 and TRBJ1-1, reads DTGVSQNPRHKITKRGQNVTFRCDPISEHNRLYWYRQTLGQGPEFLTYFQNEAQLEKSRLLSDRFSAERPKGSFSTLEIQRTEQGDSAMYLCASSLNGKMGDWGTEAFFGQGTRLTVV.

The genes are TRBV7-3 and TRBJ1-1; 8 bases are shared with TRBD1. The CDR3 length is 14 residues. Looked up from germline, CDR1 is SGHTA and CDR2 is FQGTGA. Trimming removed 4 bases from V and 5 bases from J; junction bases left unmatched: 6. CDR3 sequence: CASSSDRGLTEAFF. CDR3 bases: TGTGCCAGCAGCTCCGACAGGGGCTTGACTGAAGCTTTCTTT.

The chain carries TRBV28 and TRBJ2-3; 11 bases line up with TRBD1. V was clipped by 8 bases and J by 5 bases; unmatched bases: 6. The CDR3 consists of 14 residues. Germline values: CDR1 MDHEN, CDR2 SYDVKM. The CDR3: CASWTGGGIDTQYF. CDR3 nucleotide sequence: TGTGCCAGCTGGACAGGGGGCGGTATAGATACGCAGTATTTT.

This clonotype was found many times. The chain links TRBV19 to TRBJ1-2; 11 positions match TRBD1. Germline values: CDR1 LNHDA, CDR2 SQIVND (reference sequence). J was trimmed by 1 base and V by 8 bases; bases with no gene match: 9. The CDR3 has 16 residues. CDR3 region: CASRRDRGTGNYGYTF. The CDR3 DNA reads as TGTGCCAGTCGCCGGGACAGGGGGACCGGTAACTATGGCTACACCTTC. The whole variable domain, filled in from reference TRBV19 and TRBJ1-2, reads DGGITQSPKYLFRKEGQNVTLSCEQNLNHDAMYWYRQDPGQGLRLIYYSQIVNDFQKGDIAEGYSVSREKKESFPLTVTSAQKNPTAFYLCASRRDRGTGNYGYTFGSGTRLTVV.

The rearrangement uses TRBV6-5 and TRBJ2-1, with 7 bases aligning to TRBD2. This CDR3 comprises 19 residues. Germline values: CDR1 MNHEY, CDR2 SVGAGI. V gave up 2 bases and J gave up 0 bases; unmatched junction bases: 13. CDR3 amino acids: CASSYGPQYRGSSYNEQFF. CDR3 bases: TGTGCCAGCAGTTACGGACCCCAGTACCGCGGGAGCTCCTACAATGAGCAGTTCTTC.

This clonotype was seen a handful of times. The chain combines TRBV7-9 with TRBJ1-1; 10 positions agree with TRBD1. CDR1 and CDR2 from the germline V gene are SEHNR and FQNEAQ (reference sequence). With V trimmed by 5 bases and J by 1 base, 4 bases remained unmatched. There are 15 residues in the CDR3. The CDR3, as DNA: TGTGCCAGCAGCCAAAGGACAGGGGGGAACACTGAAGCTTTCTTT. Protein sequence: CASSQRTGGNTEAFF.

The chain recombines TRBV2 with TRBJ1-3; no reliable D call. Trimming left V 7 bases short and J 0 bases short, with 13 bases between. Germline V gene data show CDR1 as SNHLY and CDR2 as FYNNEI. The CDR3 spans 15 residues. CDR3 sequence: CASTPGLFSGNTIYF. For the CDR3, the DNA is TGTGCCAGCACTCCCGGACTCTTCTCTGGAAACACCATATATTTT.